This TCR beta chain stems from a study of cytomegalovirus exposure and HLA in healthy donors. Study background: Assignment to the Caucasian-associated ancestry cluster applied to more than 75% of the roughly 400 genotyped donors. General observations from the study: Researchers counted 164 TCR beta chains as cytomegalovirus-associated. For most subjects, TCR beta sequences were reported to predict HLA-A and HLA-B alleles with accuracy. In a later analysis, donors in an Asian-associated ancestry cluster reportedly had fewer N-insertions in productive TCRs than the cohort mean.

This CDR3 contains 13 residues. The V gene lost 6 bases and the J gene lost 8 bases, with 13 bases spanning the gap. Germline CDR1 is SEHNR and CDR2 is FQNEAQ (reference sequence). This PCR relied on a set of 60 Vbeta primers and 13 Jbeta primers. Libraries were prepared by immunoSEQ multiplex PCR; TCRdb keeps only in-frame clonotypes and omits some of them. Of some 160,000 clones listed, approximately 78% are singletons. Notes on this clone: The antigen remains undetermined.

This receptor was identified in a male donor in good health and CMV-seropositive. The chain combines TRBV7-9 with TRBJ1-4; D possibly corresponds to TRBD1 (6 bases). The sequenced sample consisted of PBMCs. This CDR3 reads CASSSDQGEKLFF. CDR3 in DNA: TGTGCCAGCAGTTCAGATCAGGGGGAAAAACTGTTTTTT.